These 2 T cell receptor beta chains share one sample of origin, sequenced in a study of shared clonotypes between healthy human individuals. The repertoire was sequenced with immunoSEQ multiplex PCR; TCRdb's copy has only in-frame clones and lacks some. The sample contains some 2.3 million clones, just over 90% of which appear only once. Input material: naive CD4+ T cells from PBMCs. Described subset: CD45RA+ positively selected. The receptors were sampled from a man in his late teens or twenties in good health. Some clones in this sample may be carry-over from other donors' samples.

The chain combines TRBV5-6 with TRBJ2-2; maybe TRBD1 (5 bases). This CDR3 is 16 amino acids long. CDR1 and CDR2 from the germline V gene are SGHDT and YYEEEE. The V gene lost 0 bases and the J gene lost 3 bases, with 12 bases spanning the gap. In DNA form, the CDR3 reads TGTGCCAGCAGCTTGGCCGGTGTAGGGGACACCGGGGAGCTGTTTTTT. This encodes CASSLAGVGDTGELFF.

DNA for the CDR3: TGTGCCAGCAGTTTGTCGGGACTAGCGGGTAGTGAGCAGTACTTC. It is translated as CASSLSGLAGSEQYF. The genes are TRBV28 and TRBJ2-7, with 12 bases that match TRBD2. The CDR3 loop spans 15 amino acids. J lost 7 bases, V lost 3 bases, and 7 bases had no gene match. Germline loops: CDR1 MDHEN, CDR2 SYDVKM.